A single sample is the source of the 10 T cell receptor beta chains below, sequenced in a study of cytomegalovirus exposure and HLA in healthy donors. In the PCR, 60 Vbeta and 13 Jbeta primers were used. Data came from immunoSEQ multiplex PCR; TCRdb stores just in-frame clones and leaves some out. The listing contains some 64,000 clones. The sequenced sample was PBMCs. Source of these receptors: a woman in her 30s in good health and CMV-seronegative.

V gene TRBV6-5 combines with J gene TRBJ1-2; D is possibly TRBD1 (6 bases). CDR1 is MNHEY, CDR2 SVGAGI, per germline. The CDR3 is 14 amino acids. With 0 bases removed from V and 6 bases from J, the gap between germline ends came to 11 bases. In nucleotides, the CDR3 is TGTGCCAGCAGTTACTCGAGTGCAGGGGATGGCTACACCTTC. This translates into CASSYSSAGDGYTF.

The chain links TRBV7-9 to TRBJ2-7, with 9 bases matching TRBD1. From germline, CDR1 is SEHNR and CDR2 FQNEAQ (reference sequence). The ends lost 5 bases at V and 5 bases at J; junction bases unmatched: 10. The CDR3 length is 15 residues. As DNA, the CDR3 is TGTGCCAGCAGCGAACTCCGGGACAGGGTGAACGAGCAGTACTTC. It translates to CASSELRDRVNEQYF.

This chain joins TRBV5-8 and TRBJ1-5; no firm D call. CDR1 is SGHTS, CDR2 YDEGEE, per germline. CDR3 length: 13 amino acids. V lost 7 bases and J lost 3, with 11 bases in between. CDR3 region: CASLSRNNQPQHF. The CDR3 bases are TGTGCCAGCCTTTCCAGGAACAATCAGCCCCAGCATTTT.

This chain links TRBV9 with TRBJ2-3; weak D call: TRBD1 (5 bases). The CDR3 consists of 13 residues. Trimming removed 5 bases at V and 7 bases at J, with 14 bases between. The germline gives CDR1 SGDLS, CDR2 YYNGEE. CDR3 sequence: CASSGPGQHTQYF. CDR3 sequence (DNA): TGTGCCAGCAGTGGGCCAGGGCAGCATACGCAGTATTTT. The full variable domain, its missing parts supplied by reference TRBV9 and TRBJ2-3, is DSGVTQTPKHLITATGQRVTLRCSPRSGDLSVYWYQQSLDQGLQFLIQYYNGEERAKGNILERFSAQQFPDLHSELNLSSLELGDSALYFCASSGPGQHTQYFGPGTRLTVL.

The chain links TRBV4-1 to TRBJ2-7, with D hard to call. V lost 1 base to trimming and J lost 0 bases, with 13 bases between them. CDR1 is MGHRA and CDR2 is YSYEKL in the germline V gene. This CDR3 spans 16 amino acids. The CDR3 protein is CASSQGVRVSSYEQYF. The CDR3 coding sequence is TGCGCCAGCAGCCAAGGAGTCCGGGTAAGCTCCTACGAGCAGTACTTC.

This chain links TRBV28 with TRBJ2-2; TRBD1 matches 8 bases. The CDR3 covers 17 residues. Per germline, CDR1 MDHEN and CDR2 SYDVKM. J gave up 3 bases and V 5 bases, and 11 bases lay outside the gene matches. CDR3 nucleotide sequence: TGTGCCAGCAGTCTCCCCGTGACAGGGGTTTACACCGGGGAGCTGTTTTTT. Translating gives CASSLPVTGVYTGELFF.

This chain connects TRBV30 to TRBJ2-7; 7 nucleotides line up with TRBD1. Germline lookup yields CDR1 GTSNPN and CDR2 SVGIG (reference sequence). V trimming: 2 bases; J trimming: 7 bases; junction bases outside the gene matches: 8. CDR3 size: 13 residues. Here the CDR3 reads CAWSPTGANEQYF. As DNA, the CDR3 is TGTGCCTGGAGTCCTACAGGGGCGAATGAGCAGTACTTC. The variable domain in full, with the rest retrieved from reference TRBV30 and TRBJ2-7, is SQTIHQWPATLVQPVGSPLSLECTVEGTSNPNLYWYRQAAGRGLQLLFYSVGIGQISSEVPQNLSASRPQDRQFILSSKKLLLSDSGFYLCAWSPTGANEQYFGPGTRLTVT.

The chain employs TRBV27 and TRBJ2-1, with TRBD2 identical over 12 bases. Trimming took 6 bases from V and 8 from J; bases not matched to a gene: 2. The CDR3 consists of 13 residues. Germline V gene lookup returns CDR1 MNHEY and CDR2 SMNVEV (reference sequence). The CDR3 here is CASRRLAGDEQFF. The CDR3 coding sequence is TGTGCCAGCAGACGACTAGCGGGAGATGAGCAGTTCTTC.

CDR3 region: CAWTQHRDTQYF. CDR3 in DNA: TGTGCCTGGACGCAACACCGCGATACGCAGTATTTT. V usage is TRBV30 and J usage is TRBJ2-3; D gene uncertain. The germline gives CDR1 GTSNPN, CDR2 SVGIG (reference sequence). The CDR3 length is 12 residues. The V end was cut by 4 bases, the J end by 6 bases, with 11 bases between.

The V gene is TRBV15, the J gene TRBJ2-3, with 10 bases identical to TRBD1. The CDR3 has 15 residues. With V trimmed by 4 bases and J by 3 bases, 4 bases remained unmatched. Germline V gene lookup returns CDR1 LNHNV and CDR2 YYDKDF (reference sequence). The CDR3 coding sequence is TGTGCCACCAGCACCGGGACAGGGGTAACAGATACGCAGTATTTT. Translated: CATSTGTGVTDTQYF. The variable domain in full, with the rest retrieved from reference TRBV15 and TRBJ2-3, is DAMVIQNPRYQVTQFGKPVTLSCSQTLNHNVMYWYQQKSSQAPKLLFHYYDKDFNNEADTPDNFQSRRPNTSFCFLDIRSPGLGDTAMYLCATSTGTGVTDTQYFGPGTRLTVL.